The T cell receptor (beta chain) described here comes from a study of blood T cell repertoires in COVID-19. On the study more broadly: The cDNA or gDNA used as material had been derived from T cells, B-cell-depleted T cells, or PBMCs.

The CDR3 is made up of 16 amino acids. CDR1 and CDR2 from the germline V gene are MDHEN and SYDVKM. Trimming left V 3 bases short and J 4 bases short, with 18 bases between. As originally analysed: The authors estimated nucleated cell counts from reference gene primer amplification. Assay used: immunoSEQ multiplex PCR; TCRdb lists only in-frame clones, some missing. V, J and clone size reflect that table, while D and trimming were determined from the DNA. The table has roughly 86,000 clones, roughly 75% seen once. The sample holds a few counts of this clone. The receptor was isolated from a man aged 50 to 60 who had recovered from COVID-19. The chain links TRBV28 to TRBJ1-2; TRBD1 is a possible D gene (6 bases). Sequencing was performed on peripheral blood. For the CDR3, the DNA is TGTGCCAGCAGTTTTTCCCGGGACACCCTCCGCTATGGCTACACCTTC. This codes for CASSFSRDTLRYGYTF.